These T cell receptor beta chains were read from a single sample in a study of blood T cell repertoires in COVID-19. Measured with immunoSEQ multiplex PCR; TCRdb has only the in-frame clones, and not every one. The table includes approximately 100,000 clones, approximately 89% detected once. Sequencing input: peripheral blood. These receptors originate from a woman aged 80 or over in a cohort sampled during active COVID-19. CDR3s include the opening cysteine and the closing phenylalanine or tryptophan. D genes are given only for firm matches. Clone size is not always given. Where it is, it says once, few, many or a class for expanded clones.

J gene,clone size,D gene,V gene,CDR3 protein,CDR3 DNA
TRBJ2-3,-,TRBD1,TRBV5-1,CASSFGQGRDTQYF,TGCGCCAGCAGCTTTGGACAGGGAAGGGATACGCAGTATTTT
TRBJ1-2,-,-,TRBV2,CASSDLVGVYGYTF,TGTGCCAGCAGTGACCTAGTAGGGGTGTATGGCTACACCTTC
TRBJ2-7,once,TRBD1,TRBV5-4,CASRGTGEVEQYF,TGTGCCAGCAGGGGGACAGGGGAGGTTGAGCAGTACTTC
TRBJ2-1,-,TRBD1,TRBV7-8,CASRKDRVDNEQFF,TGTGCTAGCAGGAAGGACAGGGTTGACAATGAGCAGTTCTTC
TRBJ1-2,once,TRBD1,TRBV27,CASSPIQGVGGYTF,TGTGCCAGCAGTCCAATTCAGGGGGTGGGGGGCTACACCTTC
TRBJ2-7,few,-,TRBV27,CASSSLNEQYF,TGTGCCAGCAGTTCCCTTAACGAGCAGTACTTC
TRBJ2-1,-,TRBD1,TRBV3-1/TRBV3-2,CASSRQTGKGGEQFF,TGTGCCAGCAGCCGTCAGACAGGGAAAGGGGGTGAGCAGTTCTTC
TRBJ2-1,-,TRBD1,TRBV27,CASSPDRGYNEQFF,TGTGCCAGCAGTCCAGACAGGGGTTACAATGAGCAGTTCTTC
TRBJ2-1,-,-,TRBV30,CAWKQYNEQFF,TGTGCCTGGAAACAATACAATGAGCAGTTCTTC
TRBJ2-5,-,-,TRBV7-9,CASSHPSGQKETQYF,TGTGCCAGCAGCCACCCCTCCGGACAGAAAGAGACCCAGTACTTC
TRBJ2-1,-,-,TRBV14,CASSLYNEQFF,TGTGCCAGCAGCCTATACAATGAGCAGTTCTTC
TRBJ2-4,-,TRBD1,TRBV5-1,CASSFRTGGAKNIQYF,TGCGCCAGCAGCTTTCGTACAGGGGGTGCCAAAAACATTCAGTACTTC
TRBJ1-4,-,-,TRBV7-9,CASSLAFRGGEKLFF,TGTGCCAGCAGCTTAGCTTTCCGGGGTGGTGAAAAACTGTTTTTT
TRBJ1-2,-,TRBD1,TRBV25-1,CASRSASGTGHYGYTF,TGTGCCAGCAGGTCGGCGAGCGGGACAGGACACTATGGCTACACCTTC